This TCR beta chain was documented in a study of T cells in Graves' hyperthyroidism and ophthalmopathy. Amplification of TCR beta CDR3 regions was performed using RNA transcripts as template. A first-round RT-PCR of the TCR CDR3 used the HTBI primer set. MiXCR was run by TCRdb on the multiplex PCR reads, yielding one entry per CDR3 protein. Found here are fewer than 750,000 distinct CDR3 sequences, over 12% of them singletons; the top ten hold 4% to 5.5%. Germline lookup yields CDR1 MDHEN and CDR2 SYDVKM. The CDR3 is 15 amino acids. V dropped 7 bases and J dropped 1; count of bases not matched to a gene: 8. Study results and limitations: Ophthalmopathy and stable hyperthyroidism were separated by a 13 V-J model.

This clonotype was recorded many times. What it binds is not known. Material: blood. This receptor was obtained from a woman in her forties with Graves' ophthalmopathy. V usage is TRBV28 and J usage is TRBJ2-7, with TRBD1 identical over 9 bases. The CDR3 region is CASTGRGTGSYEQYF. The CDR3 coding sequence is TGTGCCAGCACTGGTCGAGGGACAGGGTCCTACGAGCAGTACTTC.